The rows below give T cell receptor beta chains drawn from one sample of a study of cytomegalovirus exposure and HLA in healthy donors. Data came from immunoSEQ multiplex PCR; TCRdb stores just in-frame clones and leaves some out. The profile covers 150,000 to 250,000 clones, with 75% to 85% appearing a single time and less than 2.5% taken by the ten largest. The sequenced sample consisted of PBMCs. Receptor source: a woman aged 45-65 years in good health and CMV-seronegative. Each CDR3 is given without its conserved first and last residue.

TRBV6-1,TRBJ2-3,ATSGGISDTQY
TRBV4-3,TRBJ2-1,ASSGATGRNNEQF
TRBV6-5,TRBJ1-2,ASSYATGVGYGYT
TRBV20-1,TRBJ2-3,SVTAGSTQY
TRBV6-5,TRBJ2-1,ASRPRQALYNEQF
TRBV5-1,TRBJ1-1,ASSLMEYTEAF
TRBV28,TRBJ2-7,ASSLHRAGGEQY
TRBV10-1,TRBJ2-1,ASNPEGGDEQF
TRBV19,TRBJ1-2,ASSPRTGENYGYT
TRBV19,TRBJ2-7,ASSGSLRVLSYEQY